One T cell receptor beta chain is described in this entry. The target of this receptor is not known. Nothing much larger sits one base from this clone, and base qualities are not available. The V end gives up 0 bases and the J end 11 bases, leaving 8 bases in the junction not matched to a gene. The germline V gene gives CDR1 as SGHRS and CDR2 as YFSETQ. The CDR3 has 14 amino acids, counting the end cysteine and phenylalanine. Only CDR3 DNA remains: 42 bases, in frame from the first base. Receptor libraries were prepared by the immunoSEQ multiplex PCR assay. Drawn from immuneACCESS, this table holds only the in-frame rearrangements with V and J called that TCRdb kept. Clones are partly lost; checked studies trace under half to an unresolved V gene and leave the rest unexplained. The sample table holds about 140,000 clones, of which 94% were seen once. Less than 15% of the sample is in the top ten clones.

The sample comes from a study of control samples from healthy donors and cancer patients (dated by TCRdb to the early 2020s). Sample: blood. The rearranged segments are TRBV5-1 and TRBJ1-5; the central 7 bases match TRBD1. The clonotype comes from a man aged 35 to 55 in good health. For the CDR3, the sequence is CASSLGFGQAAQHF. In nucleotides, the sequence is TGCGCCAGCAGCTTGGGTTTCGGACAGGCGGCCCAGCATTTT.